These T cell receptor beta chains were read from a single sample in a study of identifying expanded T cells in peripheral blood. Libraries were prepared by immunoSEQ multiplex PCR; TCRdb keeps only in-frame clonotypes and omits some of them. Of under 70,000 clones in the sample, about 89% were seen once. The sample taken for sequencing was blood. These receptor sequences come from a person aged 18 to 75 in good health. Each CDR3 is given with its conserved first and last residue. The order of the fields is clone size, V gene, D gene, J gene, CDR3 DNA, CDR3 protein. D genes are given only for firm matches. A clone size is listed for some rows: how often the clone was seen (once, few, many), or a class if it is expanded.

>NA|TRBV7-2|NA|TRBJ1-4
TGTGCCAGCAGCTTAACCGTCAATGAAAAACTGTTTTTT
CASSLTVNEKLFF
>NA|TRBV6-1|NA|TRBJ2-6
TGTGCCAGCGTCTCCTCTGGGGCCAACGTCCTGACTTTC
CASVSSGANVLTF
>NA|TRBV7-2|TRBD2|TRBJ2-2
TGTGCCAGCAGCTTAGTAGCGGGGTCGAACACCGGGGAGCTGTTTTTT
CASSLVAGSNTGELFF
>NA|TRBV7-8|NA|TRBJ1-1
TGTGCCAGCAGCTCCTCAGGGTCGGACACTGAAGCTTTCTTT
CASSSSGSDTEAFF
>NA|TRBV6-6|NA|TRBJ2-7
TGTGCCAGCAGTCCCCTCCCGGGTAGCGGCGGGATCGAGCAGTACTTC
CASSPLPGSGGIEQYF
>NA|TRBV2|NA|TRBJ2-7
TGTGCCAGCAGTGAAGCAGGTTACGAGCAGTACTTC
CASSEAGYEQYF
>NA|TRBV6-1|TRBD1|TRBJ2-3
TGTGCCAGCAGCGGGACAGGGTGGACAGATACGCAGTATTTT
CASSGTGWTDTQYF
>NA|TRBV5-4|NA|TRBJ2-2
TGTGCCAGCAGCTCCCCCTCCTCGGGCACCGGGGAGCTGTTTTTT
CASSSPSSGTGELFF
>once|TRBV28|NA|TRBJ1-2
TGTGCCAGCAGTTTAGGGGTCAAAGATGGCTACACCTTC
CASSLGVKDGYTF
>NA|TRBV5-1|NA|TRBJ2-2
TGCGCCAGCAGCTCTACGAACACCGGGGAGCTGTTTTTT
CASSSTNTGELFF
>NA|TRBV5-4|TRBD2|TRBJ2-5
TGTGCCAGCAGTATAGCGGGAGGGCCCCAAGAGACCCAGTACTTC
CASSIAGGPQETQYF
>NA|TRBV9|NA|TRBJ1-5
TGTGCCAGCAGCCTACAGGGCAATCAGCCCCAGCATTTT
CASSLQGNQPQHF
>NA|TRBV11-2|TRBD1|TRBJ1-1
TGTGCCAGCAGCTTAGCGTACAGGGGAGCTAACACTGAAGCTTTCTTT
CASSLAYRGANTEAFF
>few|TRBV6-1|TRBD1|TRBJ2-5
TGTGCCAGCAGTGTACTCACAGGGGGCCAAGAGACCCAGTACTTC
CASSVLTGGQETQYF
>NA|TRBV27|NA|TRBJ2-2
TGTGCCAGCAGTTTATTTTGGCAGGGGAACACCGGGGAGCTGTTTTTT
CASSLFWQGNTGELFF
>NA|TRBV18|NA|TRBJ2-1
TGTGCCAGCTCACCATTCTCGGGCGGCGTCTCCTTCTTC
CASSPFSGGVSFF